The clone carrying this TCR beta chain was observed a few times. What it binds is unknown. The data were produced by immunoSEQ multiplex PCR, yet TCRdb's version contains in-frame clones alone and is incomplete. This sample has approximately 94,000 clones, with around 90% found just once. The data are from a study of T cell responses to AZD1222 COVID-19 vaccine. Study context: Combined were second doses at about 4 or about 12 weeks. Study-level results: The donors showed a predominance of white British ancestry and of females, with possible underestimation of clonal diversity.

The V gene's germline CDR1 is MDHEN and CDR2 SYDVKM. V was trimmed by 8 bases and J by 0 bases, leaving 11 bases between them. The CDR3 length is 14 residues. The sample here was peripheral blood, taken on day 0 of AZD1222 vaccination. This chain connects TRBV28 to TRBJ1-3; D unclear. This sequence was found in an adult in good health. This chain's CDR3 is CASRRESSGNTIYF. Written as DNA, the CDR3 is TGTGCCAGCCGGAGGGAGAGCTCTGGAAACACCATATATTTT.